What follows are 17 T cell receptor beta chains derived from one specimen sequenced in a study of T cells after yellow fever vaccination (dated by TCRdb to between 2018 and 2021). Libraries were prepared through 5' RACE. Sequenced using an Illumina NovaSeq 6000. The public reads were reanalyzed by TCRdb: fastp trimming at Q25, MiXCR alignment, in-frame beta chains only. Under each unique CDR3 protein, matching rows form one entry showing the most common genes and DNA. This sample gives under 400,000 distinct CDR3 sequences in total; around 13% of them show up just once. 3.2% of the sample comes from the top ten. The meaning of the sample's treatment or condition label: live attenuated yellow fever vaccine strain. The sequences come from CD4+ T cells sorted from PBMCs, collected 15 days after the yellow fever booster vaccination. The receptors derive from a man aged 18 to 35 who received the YFV17D yellow fever vaccine.

This clonotype was counted a few times. This sequence joins TRBV2 and TRBJ2-2; TRBD1 aligns across 8 bases. V lost 3 bases, J lost 6 bases, and 3 bases stayed unmatched. The germline gives CDR1 SNHLY, CDR2 FYNNEI. The CDR3 length is 14 residues. CDR3 amino acids: CASSEQGAPGELFF. CDR3 in DNA: TGTGCCAGCAGTGAGCAGGGGGCTCCCGGGGAGCTGTTTTTT.

Only a few counts were recorded for this clonotype. The chain couples TRBV6-4 to TRBJ1-1; a possible D gene is TRBD1 (6 bases). CDR3 length: 14 amino acids. Looked up from germline, CDR1 is MRHNA and CDR2 is SNTAGT. V was shortened by 2 bases and J by 7 bases, with 14 bases between the two germline ends. Here the CDR3 DNA reads TGTGCCAGCAGTGACCCCCAGGGGTCCTATGAAGCTTTCTTT. Translating gives CASSDPQGSYEAFF.

This clonotype was counted only a few times. A read error is possible here, since a much larger clone lies one base away. V is TRBV12-3 or TRBV12-4 and J is TRBJ1-2; D is undetermined. The CDR3 length is 11 residues. V lost 4 bases and J 2 bases, leaving 2 bases between the germline ends. CDR3 nucleotides: TGTGCCAGCAGTTGGAACTATGGCTACACCTTC. Its translation is CASSWNYGYTF.

This clonotype was detected ten times or more. The V and J genes are TRBV9 and TRBJ2-3; no reliable D call. Germline loops: CDR1 SGDLS, CDR2 YYNGEE. The CDR3 extends over 13 amino acids. Trimming took off 2 bases at V and 4 bases at J, with 8 bases between the two ends. The CDR3 coding sequence is TGTGCCAGCAGCGTCTCTCCGCCAGATACGCAGTATTTT. It encodes CASSVSPPDTQYF.

The chain carries TRBV2 and TRBJ2-5, with a weak D call TRBD1 (6 bases). Germline V CDR1 and CDR2: SNHLY, FYNNEI. The CDR3 has 15 amino acids. Deletions cut 2 bases from V and 4 bases from J, with 14 bases between. CDR3 sequence reads: CASSELAGTSETQYF. The CDR3 nucleotides read TGTGCCAGCAGTGAACTCGCTGGGACATCAGAGACCCAGTACTTC.

The chain employs TRBV7-9 and TRBJ2-5; D is perhaps TRBD1 (5 bases). CDR1 is SEHNR and CDR2 is FQNEAQ in the germline V gene (reference sequence). The CDR3 runs 15 residues. Between the trimmed V and J ends, which lost 2 bases and 6 bases, there was a span of 16 bases. The CDR3 sequence: CASSLNIREWKTQYF. CDR3 bases: TGTGCCAGCAGCTTAAATATCAGGGAATGGAAGACCCAGTACTTC.

This clonotype was detected a few times. This CDR3 reads CASSLGGRGILGVSGNTIYF. In nucleotides, the CDR3 is TGTGCCAGCAGCCTGGGAGGCAGGGGGATTTTAGGGGTCTCTGGAAACACCATATATTTT. The gene calls are TRBV12-3 or TRBV12-4 and TRBJ1-3, with TRBD1 identical over 7 bases. The CDR3 totals 20 residues. Trimming cost V 6 bases and J 0 bases; bases outside gene matches: 20.

This clonotype was counted many times. The rearrangement joins TRBV7-2 to TRBJ2-2; 8 nucleotides agree with TRBD1. CDR3 length: 15 residues. V shed 4 bases and J 8 bases; nucleotides not matched to a gene: 9. Germline V lookup: CDR1 SGHTA, CDR2 FQGNSA. The CDR3 loop is CASSSRTGRAGELFF. The CDR3 DNA sequence: TGTGCCAGCAGCTCCAGGACAGGGAGAGCTGGGGAGCTGTTTTTT.

The chain employs TRBV7-8 and TRBJ2-3; D is undetermined. CDR1 SGHVS and CDR2 FQNEAQ come from the germline V gene. V lost 4 bases and J lost 6, with 14 bases in between. This CDR3 is built from 14 residues. CDR3: CASSSPNRADTQYF. CDR3 in DNA: TGTGCCAGCAGCTCACCTAATAGGGCGGATACGCAGTATTTT. The full variable domain, with the rest looked up from reference TRBV7-8 and TRBJ2-3, is GAGVSQSPRYKVAKRGQDVALRCDPISGHVSLFWYQQALGQGPEFLTYFQNEAQLDKSGLPSDRFFAERPEGSVSTLKIQRTQQEDSAVYLCASSSPNRADTQYFGPGTRLTVL.

This clonotype occurred many times. V is TRBV20-1 and J is TRBJ1-1; no definite D call. The CDR3 extends over 12 amino acids. Germline V gene lookup returns CDR1 DFQATT and CDR2 SNEGSKA (reference sequence). V lost 0 bases and J 2 bases, leaving 4 bases between the germline ends. CDR3 residues: CSARDGNTEAFF. DNA of the CDR3: TGCAGTGCTAGAGACGGAAACACTGAAGCTTTCTTT.

This clonotype was seen a few times. The V call is TRBV9, the J call TRBJ2-2; D remains unclear. Germline V gene lookup returns CDR1 SGDLS and CDR2 YYNGEE. The CDR3 length is 17 residues. V was cut by 0 bases and J by 0 bases, with 12 bases left in between. In DNA form, the CDR3 reads TGTGCCAGCAGCGTAGGACTCTCGGCGGCGAACACCGGGGAGCTGTTTTTT. Translated, it gives CASSVGLSAANTGELFF.

V is TRBV27 and J is TRBJ1-5, with 9 bases lining up with TRBD1. Germline V gene data show CDR1 as MNHEY and CDR2 as SMNVEV (reference sequence). The CDR3 totals 17 residues. Trimming at V came to 5 bases and at J to 2 bases, leaving 10 bases not matched to a gene. CDR3 sequence: CASSLIPTGGGNQPQHF. CDR3 coding DNA: TGTGCCAGCAGTCTCATCCCGACAGGGGGGGGCAATCAGCCCCAGCATTTT.

This clonotype was observed a few times. The chain has TRBV6-1 and TRBJ2-1; 8 nucleotides match TRBD1. This CDR3 is 14 amino acids long. Germline loops: CDR1 MNHNS, CDR2 SASEGT. With 6 bases clipped from V and 4 bases from J, the junction kept 5 bases outside the gene matches. CDR3 region: CASSGQGHYNEQFF. CDR3 coding DNA: TGTGCCAGCAGCGGACAGGGACATTACAATGAGCAGTTCTTC.

This clonotype was detected many times. The rearrangement uses TRBV20-1 and TRBJ1-6; 8 positions agree with TRBD1. The length of the CDR3 is 16 residues. Trimming took 6 bases from V and 10 from J; bases not matched to a gene: 17. Germline CDR1 DFQATT, CDR2 SNEGSKA (reference sequence). The CDR3: CSAFSRQGMSWSPLHF. In nucleotides, the CDR3 is TGCAGTGCCTTTTCCCGACAGGGGATGAGTTGGTCACCCCTCCACTTT.

This clonotype has just a few counts. This chain links TRBV5-1 with TRBJ1-6; no firm D call. Between the trimmed V and J ends, which lost 0 bases and 5 bases, there was a span of 6 bases. The V gene's germline CDR1 is SGHRS and CDR2 YFSETQ. There are 14 residues in the CDR3. CDR3 loop: CASSLGTHNSPLHF. DNA for the CDR3: TGCGCCAGCAGCTTGGGGACCCATAATTCACCCCTCCACTTT. Looking up the rest from reference TRBV5-1 and TRBJ1-6 gives the full variable domain: KAGVTQTPRYLIKTRGQQVTLSCSPISGHRSVSWYQQTPGQGLQFLFEYFSETQRNKGNFPGRFSGRQFSNSRSEMNVSTLELGDSALYLCASSLGTHNSPLHFGNGTRLTVT.

This clonotype was found many times. J is TRBJ2-3 and V is TRBV4-2; TRBD2 agrees at 7 bases. Per germline, CDR1 LGHNA and CDR2 YNFKEQ. The CDR3 length is 15 residues. V shed 4 bases and J 1 base; nucleotides not matched to a gene: 5. The CDR3 nucleotides are TGTGCCAGCAGCCTCATGGGGGGGGGCACAGATACGCAGTATTTT. Protein sequence: CASSLMGGGTDTQYF.

This clonotype was seen a few times. CDR3 nucleotides: TGTGCCAGCAGCCAAGGAGGGGCGGCTGAAGCTTTCTTT. It yields the protein CASSQGGAAEAFF. The chain links TRBV3-1 to TRBJ1-1, with a possible D match to TRBD1 (5 bases). V was shortened by 1 base and J by 6 bases, with 9 bases between the two germline ends. The germline V gene encodes CDR1 LGHDT and CDR2 YNNKEL (reference sequence). The CDR3 loop spans 13 amino acids.